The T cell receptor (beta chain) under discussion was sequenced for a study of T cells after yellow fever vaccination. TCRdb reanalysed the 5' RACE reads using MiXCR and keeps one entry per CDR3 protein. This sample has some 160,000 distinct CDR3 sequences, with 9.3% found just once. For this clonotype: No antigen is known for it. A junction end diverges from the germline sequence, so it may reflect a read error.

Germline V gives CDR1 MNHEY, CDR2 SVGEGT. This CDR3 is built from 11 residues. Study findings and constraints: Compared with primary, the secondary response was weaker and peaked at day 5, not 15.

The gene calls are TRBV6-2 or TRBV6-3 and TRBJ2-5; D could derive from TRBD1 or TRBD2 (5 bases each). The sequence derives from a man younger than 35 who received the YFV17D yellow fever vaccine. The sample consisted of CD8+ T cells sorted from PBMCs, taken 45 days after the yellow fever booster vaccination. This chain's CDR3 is CASTHRGAYHF. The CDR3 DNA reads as TGTGCCAGCACCCATCGAGGGGCCTATCACTTC.